These 5 T cell receptor beta chains came from one sample sequenced in a study of CD8 T cells in ankylosing spondylitis. In TCRdb, the 5' RACE reads were re-called with MiXCR into one record per CDR3 protein. The sample records 200,000 to 250,000 distinct CDR3 sequences, roughly 10% being singletons. Sequencing used blood, either unsorted or a sorted T cell fraction (not recorded which). These receptor sequences come from a male donor with ankylosing spondylitis or in good health (not recorded which).

Ten or more counts support this clonotype. This chain connects TRBV5-1 to TRBJ2-1, with 9 bases identical to TRBD2. Germline V gene data show CDR1 as SGHRS and CDR2 as YFSETQ. The CDR3 extends over 15 amino acids. Trimming removed 4 bases from V and 3 bases from J; junction bases left unmatched: 5. DNA of the CDR3: TGCGCCAGCAGCGAGGGGACTAGCTTCTACAATGAGCAGTTCTTC. It encodes CASSEGTSFYNEQFF.

This clonotype was detected ten times or more. The rearrangement uses TRBV20-1 and TRBJ2-1; 11 nucleotides line up with TRBD2. The V gene's germline CDR1 is DFQATT and CDR2 SNEGSKA (reference sequence). The CDR3 covers 15 residues. V lost 6 bases and J lost 5; bases outside the gene matches: 9. For the CDR3, the DNA is TGCAGTGCCCCCCCTCCGACTAGCGGGGACAATGAGCAGTTCTTC. Translated, it gives CSAPPPTSGDNEQFF.

Many counts were recorded for this clonotype. The chain links TRBV5-1 to TRBJ2-2; 11 nucleotides line up with TRBD1. V lost 2 bases and J lost 5; bases outside the gene matches: 2. Germline loops: CDR1 SGHRS, CDR2 YFSETQ. The CDR3 is 15 residues long. The CDR3 region has the DNA TGCGCCAGCAGCTTCGGACAGGGGGCGACCGGGGAGCTGTTTTTT. Protein product: CASSFGQGATGELFF.

This clonotype occurred a few times. This rearrangement joins TRBV6-1 to TRBJ2-5; D remains ambiguous. CDR3 length: 10 amino acids. CDR1 and CDR2 (germline): MNHNS, SASEGT. V shed 7 bases and J shed 5 bases, with 5 bases lying between them. CDR3 DNA sequence: TGTGCCAGCACTGAGGAGACCCAGTACTTC. This translates into CASTEETQYF.

This clonotype was observed at least ten times. The chain couples TRBV29-1 to TRBJ2-2, with 8 bases matching TRBD1. Trimming at V came to 3 bases and at J to 4 bases, leaving 16 bases not matched to a gene. The CDR3 consists of 18 residues. The germline V gene encodes CDR1 SQVTM and CDR2 ANQGSEA. The CDR3 coding sequence is TGCAGCGTTGAGACCAAACGGACAGGGAGTATGGGCACCGGGGAGCTGTTTTTT. This codes for CSVETKRTGSMGTGELFF.